These 25 T cell receptor beta chains share one sample of origin, sequenced in a study of OX40 agonist ivuxolimab in advanced cancers. The assay was immunoSEQ multiplex PCR, and TCRdb's table has in-frame clones only and misses some. The sample records 75,000 to 100,000 clones, under 95% being singletons. Material: CD4+ or CD8+ T cells sorted from blood, obtained in a trial of the OX40 agonist ivuxolimab. These receptor sequences come from an adult with an advanced solid tumor such as melanoma, head and neck, liver or kidney cancer.

The chain recombines TRBV19 with TRBJ1-3, with D tentatively TRBD1 (5 bases). This CDR3 spans 17 amino acids. Germline assignment: CDR1 LNHDA and CDR2 SQIVND (reference sequence). Between the trimmed V and J ends, which lost 7 bases and 1 base, there was a span of 20 bases. The CDR3 protein is CASTSRSGSISGNTIYF. DNA for the CDR3: TGTGCCAGTACATCCCGATCAGGGTCAATTTCTGGAAACACCATATATTTT.

This chain joins TRBV4-1 and TRBJ1-5, with 7 bases lining up with TRBD1. Germline CDR1 reads MGHRA; CDR2 reads YSYEKL. The CDR3 runs to 16 residues. The J segment lost 3 bases and the V segment lost 0 bases, leaving 5 bases of the junction unmatched. As DNA, the CDR3 is TGCGCCAGCAGCCAAGATTCGGGACAGCCCAATCAGCCCCAGCATTTT. This sequence encodes CASSQDSGQPNQPQHF.

The genes are TRBV28 and TRBJ2-1; 8 nucleotides match TRBD2. V lost 7 bases and J lost 8; bases outside the gene matches: 13. The CDR3 is made up of 15 amino acids. Germline V gene sequence: CDR1 MDHEN, CDR2 SYDVKM. The CDR3 DNA sequence: TGTGCCAGCACCAACGGGGGGGCACTTGTCGATGAGCAGTTCTTC. This sequence encodes CASTNGGALVDEQFF.

The genes are TRBV19 and TRBJ2-2; D may match TRBD1 or TRBD2 (5 bases each). V was shortened by 1 base and J by 4 bases, with 10 bases between the two germline ends. Per germline, CDR1 LNHDA and CDR2 SQIVND (reference sequence). The CDR3 length is 15 residues. As DNA, the CDR3 is TGTGCCAGTAGTATAGTGACCGGGGCCACCGGGGAGCTGTTTTTT. It yields the protein CASSIVTGATGELFF.

This chain links TRBV29-1 with TRBJ2-5, with a weak D call TRBD1 (6 bases). Between the trimmed V and J ends, which lost 3 bases and 7 bases, there was a span of 9 bases. Germline CDR1 is SQVTM and CDR2 is ANQGSEA. The CDR3 covers 11 residues. The CDR3 nucleotides read TGCAGCGTTGAGCCAGGGGCGACCCAGTACTTC. It is translated as CSVEPGATQYF. Looking up the rest from reference TRBV29-1 and TRBJ2-5 gives the full variable domain: SAVISQKPSRDICQRGTSLTIQCQVDSQVTMMFWYRQQPGQSLTLIATANQGSEATYESGFVIDKFPISRPNLTFSTLTVSNMSPEDSSIYLCSVEPGATQYFGPGTRLLVL.

This rearrangement joins TRBV21-1 to TRBJ2-6; the table's D call, TRBD1, was not checked against the DNA. TRBV21-1 is marked as a pseudogene. The CDR3 loop spans 15 amino acids. The CDR3 bases are TGTGCCAGCGGGACAGGTAACTCTGGGGCCAACGTCCTGACTTTC. Translating it yields CASGTGNSGANVLTF.

The rearrangement joins TRBV9 to TRBJ2-3, with unresolved D. V lost 0 bases and J lost 4, with 9 bases in between. Germline CDR1 SGDLS, CDR2 YYNGEE. This CDR3 is 14 amino acids long. In DNA, the CDR3 is TGTGCCAGCAGCGTAGATGGGCGCCCAGATACGCAGTATTTT. Translating gives CASSVDGRPDTQYF.

The chain uses TRBV6-1 and TRBJ1-3, with TRBD1 matching 8 bases. The germline V gene encodes CDR1 MNHNS and CDR2 SASEGT. The V and J ends lost 1 base and 4 bases, in that order; junction bases with no gene match: 6. The CDR3 is 16 amino acids. CDR3 loop: CASSEVPGTGGNTIYF. The DNA of the CDR3 is TGTGCCAGCAGTGAAGTTCCCGGGACAGGAGGAAACACCATATATTTT.

This CDR3 reads CASSVVAGRETQYF. CDR3 DNA sequence: TGTGCCAGCAGTGTGGTGGCAGGGAGAGAGACCCAGTACTTC. The rearrangement uses TRBV6-6 and TRBJ2-5; D possibly uses TRBD1 or TRBD2 (5 bases each). The germline CDR1 and CDR2 sequences are MNHNY and SVGAGI (reference sequence). V dropped 5 bases and J dropped 4 bases, with 14 bases sitting between them. The CDR3 totals 14 residues.

V gene TRBV19 combines with J gene TRBJ1-1, with D tentatively TRBD1 (6 bases). There are 13 residues in the CDR3. V was clipped by 2 bases and J by 5 bases, with 9 bases between them. Germline V gives CDR1 LNHDA, CDR2 SQIVND (reference sequence). The CDR3 DNA sequence: TGTGCCAGTAGTATAAGGGGGGTAACTGAAGCTTTCTTT. Its translation is CASSIRGVTEAFF.

This chain connects TRBV5-1 to TRBJ1-2; D is unresolved. The CDR3 is made up of 14 amino acids. Trimming stripped 2 bases from V and 3 bases from J, with 11 bases between. Germline V CDR1 and CDR2: SGHRS, YFSETQ. The CDR3 sequence: CASSFDRSDYGYTF. CDR3 bases: TGCGCCAGCAGCTTTGATAGGAGCGACTATGGCTACACCTTC.

The chain couples TRBV7-9 to TRBJ1-5; possible D gene TRBD1, 5 bases. Trimming left V 2 bases short and J 1 base short, with 9 bases between. The CDR3 is 15 amino acids. Germline assignment: CDR1 SEHNR and CDR2 FQNEAQ (reference sequence). Written as DNA, the CDR3 is TGTGCCAGCAGCTTACAGGGAATGAGCAATCAGCCCCAGCATTTT. Its translation: CASSLQGMSNQPQHF.

The genes are TRBV9 and TRBJ2-2; the match to TRBD2 covers 8 bases. The V gene end was trimmed by 0 bases and the J gene end by 0 bases; junction bases not matched to a gene: 4. The CDR3 is 17 amino acids. CDR1 is SGDLS and CDR2 is YYNGEE in the germline V gene. The CDR3 DNA reads TGTGCCAGCAGCGTAGTGGCGGGAGGTCCGAACACCGGGGAGCTGTTTTTT. It yields the protein CASSVVAGGPNTGELFF.

The chain is built from TRBV30 and TRBJ1-5; D unresolved. The CDR3 has 15 amino acids. Germline V lookup: CDR1 GTSNPN, CDR2 SVGIG (reference sequence). Trimming cost V 2 bases and J 2 bases, with 13 bases left between them. The CDR3 DNA sequence: TGTGCCTGGAGTCTGGGCAGGACCGGCAATCAGCCCCAGCATTTT. Translated: CAWSLGRTGNQPQHF.

The rearrangement links TRBV5-1 to TRBJ1-3; D unresolved. The CDR3 consists of 14 residues. V lost 8 bases and J 0 bases, leaving 12 bases between the germline ends. Germline V gene sequence: CDR1 SGHRS, CDR2 YFSETQ. In DNA, the CDR3 is TGCGCCAGGAAACAGTTTAGCTCTGGAAACACCATATATTTT. Translation gives CARKQFSSGNTIYF.

The chain joins TRBV27 to TRBJ2-3; no clear D gene. CDR1 is MNHEY, CDR2 SMNVEV, per germline (reference sequence). Trimming removed 5 bases at V and 2 bases at J, with 11 bases between. The CDR3 is made up of 14 amino acids. For the CDR3, the DNA is TGTGCCAGCAGTGCAACAATAATCACAGATACGCAGTATTTT. Translated: CASSATIITDTQYF.

This rearrangement joins TRBV5-8 to TRBJ1-5; D call uncertain. This CDR3 comprises 13 residues. The ends were cut back, 0 bases at V and 5 bases at J, with 6 bases in the middle. Germline CDR1 reads SGHTS; CDR2 reads YDEGEE. The CDR3 bases are TGTGCCAGCAGCTTGGCAGGCTATCAGCCCCAGCATTTT. Translating gives CASSLAGYQPQHF.

This sequence joins TRBV5-1 and TRBJ1-5; possible D gene TRBD1, 6 bases. This CDR3 is 14 amino acids long. V lost 0 bases and J 3 bases, leaving 7 bases between the germline ends. Per germline, CDR1 SGHRS and CDR2 YFSETQ. The chain's CDR3 is CASSLGDTNQPQHF. The CDR3 DNA is TGCGCCAGCAGCTTGGGGGACACCAATCAGCCCCAGCATTTT.

V usage is TRBV6-1 and J usage is TRBJ2-5; tentative D call: TRBD1 (5 bases). Trimming took 2 bases from V and 4 from J, leaving 20 bases between them. The germline gives CDR1 MNHNS, CDR2 SASEGT. The length of the CDR3 is 17 residues. The CDR3 nucleotides are TGTGCCAGCAGTGAATCTATTGGGGCAGGTGGGCGAGAGACCCAGTACTTC. It codes for CASSESIGAGGRETQYF.

This rearrangement joins TRBV4-3 to TRBJ2-5, with 7 bases that match TRBD1. Germline V gene data show CDR1 as LGHNA and CDR2 as YSLEER. V lost 3 bases and J lost 1; bases outside the gene matches: 2. The CDR3 totals 14 residues. CDR3 region: CASSQNRGQETQYF. In DNA form, the CDR3 reads TGCGCCAGCAGCCAGAACAGGGGCCAAGAGACCCAGTACTTC.

V and J are TRBV5-1 and TRBJ1-2; 8 bases are shared with TRBD1. V trimming: 3 bases; J trimming: 5 bases; junction bases outside the gene matches: 6. The germline V gene has CDR1 SGHRS and CDR2 YFSETQ. The length of the CDR3 is 14 residues. The CDR3 spells CASSSAGGGYGYTF. CDR3 sequence (DNA): TGCGCCAGCAGCTCCGCAGGGGGCGGATATGGCTACACCTTC.

This rearrangement joins TRBV19 to TRBJ2-4; a possible D gene is TRBD1 (5 bases). Germline CDR1 reads LNHDA; CDR2 reads SQIVND (reference sequence). V lost 7 bases to trimming and J lost 5 bases, with 9 bases between them. The CDR3 totals 12 residues. The CDR3, as DNA: TGTGCCAGTACCGGACAAGAAAACATTCAGTACTTC. Translation: CASTGQENIQYF.

The chain employs TRBV19 and TRBJ1-5; 9 nucleotides line up with TRBD1. Germline CDR1 and CDR2: LNHDA and SQIVND (reference sequence). V lost 6 bases, J lost 5 bases, and 5 bases stayed unmatched. The CDR3 length is 14 residues. CDR3 in DNA: TGTGCCAGTAGAGGGGGACAGGGTTATCAGCCCCAGCATTTT. This translates into CASRGGQGYQPQHF.

The rearrangement uses TRBV5-1 and TRBJ2-7, with 7 bases matching TRBD1. Germline V gene sequence: CDR1 SGHRS, CDR2 YFSETQ. The junction had 8 bases not matched to a gene; V was cut back by 3 bases and J by 2 bases. The CDR3 sequence is 15 residues long. CDR3 DNA sequence: TGCGCCAGCAGCTCGGGGCCCGGGACAGCCTACGAGCAGTACTTC. This codes for CASSSGPGTAYEQYF.

The chain couples TRBV5-1 to TRBJ1-2; no clear D. CDR3 size: 14 residues. Germline V CDR1 and CDR2: SGHRS, YFSETQ. The V end was cut by 2 bases, the J end by 7 bases, with 15 bases between. The CDR3 sequence: CASSFVTGLPGYTF. CDR3 sequence (DNA): TGCGCCAGCAGCTTCGTAACGGGCCTCCCTGGCTACACCTTC.